This TCR beta chain is from a study of response to subunit inactivated influenza vaccine. Study results and caveats: T cells newly recruited by each seasonal influenza vaccination are few, the authors suggested.

This clonotype was recorded many times. No antigen is known for it. MiXCR, run by TCRdb on the RT-PCR reads, gives a single entry per CDR3 protein. The data contain fewer than 700,000 distinct CDR3 sequences, 13% of them seen just once; the ten biggest clones take up roughly 14%. Germline values: CDR1 MDHEN, CDR2 SYDVKM. Deletions cut 2 bases from V and 1 base from J, with 7 bases between. The CDR3 loop spans 14 amino acids. The material was PBMCs from blood, obtained 40 to 50 days after vaccination. The TCR was taken from a middle-aged man who received an inactivated influenza vaccine. The chain joins TRBV28 to TRBJ2-3; D unclear. The CDR3 loop reads CASSLTTRTDTQYF. The CDR3 region has the DNA TGTGCCAGCAGTTTAACTACCCGCACAGATACGCAGTATTTT.